The sequence of this T cell receptor beta chain was determined in a study of cytomegalovirus exposure and HLA in healthy donors. Findings and limits, study-wide: When the data were analyzed later, several of the most significant clusters appeared to be linked to common viral pathogens.

On this clone: The antigen is unknown.

Germline V lookup: CDR1 DFQATT, CDR2 SNEGSKA (reference sequence). There are 11 residues in the CDR3. PCR involved 60 Vbeta and 13 Jbeta primers. Assay: immunoSEQ multiplex PCR; the TCRdb copy retains only in-frame clones and omits some. The sample shows over 85,000 clones, about 80% of them seen only once. The V and J genes are TRBV20-1 and TRBJ2-7; 9 bases match TRBD1. The sequenced material came from PBMCs. The TCR originated in a man younger than 40 in good health and CMV-seronegative. The CDR3 protein is CSGGQGKEQYF. CDR3 sequence (DNA): TGCAGCGGGGGACAGGGAAAGGAGCAGTACTTC.